This entry lists 9 T cell receptor beta chains sequenced from one sample in a study of T cells in Graves' hyperthyroidism and ophthalmopathy. The investigators amplified TCR beta CDR3 regions from RNA transcripts. TCR CDR3 underwent first-round RT-PCR with the HTBI primer set. Via MiXCR, TCRdb re-called the multiplex PCR reads, giving one row per CDR3 protein. Counted here are approximately 630,000 distinct CDR3 sequences, 15% to 20% occurring once; the ten biggest clones make up over 3.5%. Source material: blood. These receptors were obtained from a woman aged 25 to 39 with Graves' hyperthyroidism.

At least ten counts were recorded for this clonotype. The genes are TRBV7-2 and TRBJ2-7, with D possibly being TRBD1 (6 bases). Germline V gene lookup returns CDR1 SGHTA and CDR2 FQGNSA. V was shortened by 6 bases and J by 1 base, with 16 bases between the two germline ends. The CDR3 has 15 residues. The DNA of the CDR3 is TGTGCCAGCAGTCAAAACAGGGTTGAATCCTACGAGCAGTACTTC. Its protein product is CASSQNRVESYEQYF.

The DNA for the CDR3 is TGCAGTGCTCCGGGACTAGCGGGTTTCACAGATACGCAGTATTTT. Translated, it gives CSAPGLAGFTDTQYF. This chain uses TRBV20-1 with TRBJ2-3; 12 bases align to TRBD2. The length of the CDR3 is 15 residues. V dropped 5 bases and J dropped 2; count of bases not matched to a gene: 5. In germline, CDR1 is DFQATT, CDR2 SNEGSKA (reference sequence).

This clonotype was counted many times. The CDR3 DNA is TGTGCCAGCAGGGGAGGACACGCCAATACTATCAATCAGCCCCAGCATTTT. Translated, it gives CASRGGHANTINQPQHF. The chain couples TRBV28 to TRBJ1-5, with TRBD1 as a possible D gene (5 bases). The CDR3 spans 17 residues. V was cut by 6 bases and J by 3 bases, with 21 bases left in between. Germline V lookup: CDR1 MDHEN, CDR2 SYDVKM.

This clonotype has a count of ten or more. The chain uses TRBV28 and TRBJ1-2; 8 bases map to TRBD1. This CDR3 has 16 residues. V trimming: 6 bases; J trimming: 4 bases; junction bases outside the gene matches: 13. Looked up from germline, CDR1 is MDHEN and CDR2 is SYDVKM. CDR3 sequence: CASRFILGQGPYGYTF. The CDR3 DNA sequence: TGTGCCAGCAGGTTTATACTCGGACAGGGCCCCTATGGCTACACCTTC.

This clonotype was observed at least ten times. V usage is TRBV12-3 or TRBV12-4 and J usage is TRBJ2-3; D assignment may be TRBD1 or TRBD2 (5 bases each). Trimming cost V 6 bases and J 9 bases, with 16 bases left between them. CDR3 length: 13 residues. CDR3 DNA: TGTGCCAGCAGCCCCGGGACCGCCGGAACGCAGTATTTT. It codes for CASSPGTAGTQYF.

This clonotype appeared many times. The chain couples TRBV28 to TRBJ2-5, with a possible D match to TRBD1 (6 bases). The CDR3 covers 13 residues. Trimming removed 7 bases at V and 5 bases at J, with 14 bases between. Germline values: CDR1 MDHEN, CDR2 SYDVKM. CDR3 sequence: CASNLQGWETQYF. CDR3 DNA: TGTGCCAGCAACCTACAGGGTTGGGAGACCCAGTACTTC.

This clonotype was seen ten or more times. The chain combines TRBV28 with TRBJ2-3, with a possible D match to TRBD1 (6 bases). This CDR3 comprises 16 residues. The ends were cut back, 4 bases at V and 4 bases at J, with 18 bases in the middle. CDR1 and CDR2 from the germline V gene are MDHEN and SYDVKM. The CDR3 DNA reads as TGTGCCAGCAGTTCTCAGGGGCACGCATCAGCAGATACGCAGTATTTT. It yields the protein CASSSQGHASADTQYF. Supplemented by reference TRBV28 and TRBJ2-3, the full variable domain reads DVKVTQSSRYLVKRTGEKVFLECVQDMDHENMFWYRQDPGLGLRLIYFSYDVKMKEKGDIPEGYSVSREKKERFSLILESASTNQTSMYLCASSSQGHASADTQYFGPGTRLTVL.

In this sample, this clonotype turned up a few times. The V gene is TRBV2, the J gene TRBJ1-2; D unclear. The CDR3 is 12 amino acids. Trimming stripped 3 bases from V and 8 bases from J, with 10 bases between. Germline V gives CDR1 SNHLY, CDR2 FYNNEI. The DNA of the CDR3 is TGTGCCAGCAGTGATAATCCCGGGGGCTACACCTTC. This encodes CASSDNPGGYTF.

Regarding this clonotype: A much larger clone differs by one base, so this may be a read error. The J gene is TRBJ2-7, the V gene TRBV28; TRBD2 agrees at 15 bases. Germline-derived CDR1 and CDR2 are MDHEN and SYDVKM. The CDR3 is 20 amino acids. J was trimmed by 4 bases and V by 4 bases; bases with no gene match: 17. DNA for the CDR3: TGTGCCAGCAGTTCTCACCGGGACATAGGGACTAGCGGGAGGCCTTACGAGCAGTACTTC. It is translated as CASSSHRDIGTSGRPYEQYF.